The 25 T cell receptor beta chains below come from one sample, sequenced in a study of T cells after yellow fever vaccination. TCRdb ran MiXCR on the 5' RACE reads and lists one entry per CDR3 protein. The table lists 400,000 or so distinct CDR3 sequences, approximately 6% of them singletons. The sample here was PBMCs, taken 5 days after the yellow fever booster vaccination. These receptors came from a man aged 25-40 years who received the YFV17D yellow fever vaccine.

The rearrangement links TRBV7-2 to TRBJ2-5; D gene ambiguous. This CDR3 has 13 residues. Germline V gene sequence: CDR1 SGHTA, CDR2 FQGNSA. V was cut by 4 bases and J by 11 bases, with 17 bases left in between. CDR3 nucleotide sequence: TGTGCCAGCAGCTCCGCGGTTGGTAATGAACAGTACTTC. Translating gives CASSSAVGNEQYF.

This chain connects TRBV5-1 to TRBJ2-2, with D perhaps assigned TRBD1 or TRBD2 (5 bases each). V lost 4 bases and J 4 bases, leaving 20 bases between the germline ends. Germline V CDR1 and CDR2: SGHRS, YFSETQ. The CDR3 spans 17 residues. CDR3 amino acids: CASSKGTTHQSTGELFF. The CDR3 DNA follows: TGCGCCAGCAGCAAGGGGACCACACACCAGAGCACCGGGGAGCTGTTTTTT. Combining the CDR3 with reference TRBV5-1 and TRBJ2-2 gives the whole variable domain KAGVTQTPRYLIKTRGQQVTLSCSPISGHRSVSWYQQTPGQGLQFLFEYFSETQRNKGNFPGRFSGRQFSNSRSEMNVSTLELGDSALYLCASSKGTTHQSTGELFFGEGSRLTVL.

This clonotype appeared many times. V gene TRBV29-1 combines with J gene TRBJ2-3; D is ambiguous. This CDR3 contains 10 residues. Germline values: CDR1 SQVTM, CDR2 ANQGSEA. CDR3 region: CSVGADTQYF. CDR3 coding DNA: TGCAGTGTAGGTGCAGATACGCAGTATTTT.

The chain carries TRBV7-7 and TRBJ2-1, with 7 bases fitting TRBD2. Germline V gives CDR1 SSHAT, CDR2 FNYEAQ (reference sequence). The CDR3 is 16 residues long. Unmatched junction bases numbered 5, after V lost 1 base and J lost 2 bases. The CDR3 sequence: CASSLDPSGPYNEQFF. The DNA for the CDR3 is TGTGCCAGCAGCTTAGATCCTAGCGGCCCCTACAATGAGCAGTTCTTC.

This clonotype was seen many times. This rearrangement joins TRBV29-1 to TRBJ2-5; possibly TRBD1 for D (6 bases). Trimming removed 7 bases at V and 7 bases at J, with 16 bases between. The CDR3 has 12 amino acids. Looked up from germline, CDR1 is SQVTM and CDR2 is ANQGSEA. The DNA of the CDR3 is TGCAGCGCAGACAGGACGGACGGGACCCAGTACTTC. The encoded protein is CSADRTDGTQYF.

CDR3 coding DNA: TGTGCCTGGAGTGTAGCTGGCGGGGGGCGCCGGGGAGATACGCAGTATTTT. Encoded protein: CAWSVAGGGRRGDTQYF. This chain uses TRBV30 with TRBJ2-3, with 8 nucleotides matching TRBD2. Germline-derived CDR1 and CDR2 are GTSNPN and SVGIG (reference sequence). This CDR3 has 17 residues. V gave up 0 bases and J gave up 5 bases; unmatched junction bases: 13.

In its sample, this clonotype was seen a few times. Written as DNA, the CDR3 is TGTGCCAGCTGTTCACCCCGGGGGGGTCGATGCAATGAGCAGTTCTTC. The encoded protein is CASCSPRGGRCNEQFF. The chain combines TRBV7-2 with TRBJ2-1, with 8 bases fitting TRBD2. This CDR3 region has 16 residues. In germline, CDR1 is SGHTA, CDR2 FQGNSA. Trimming cost V 8 bases and J 6 bases; bases outside gene matches: 15.

This clonotype came up many times. This sequence joins TRBV7-9 and TRBJ2-5; D is unclear. This CDR3 is 11 amino acids long. Germline V gives CDR1 SEHNR, CDR2 FQNEAQ (reference sequence). V lost 6 bases and J lost 3, with 5 bases in between. The CDR3 reads CASSRKETQYF. The DNA for the CDR3 is TGTGCCAGCAGTCGAAAAGAGACCCAGTACTTC.

There are many counts of this clonotype. The rearrangement links TRBV5-6 to TRBJ2-3; D gene uncertain. CDR1 and CDR2 from the germline V gene are SGHDT and YYEEEE. The ends were cut back, 2 bases at V and 0 bases at J, with 10 bases in the middle. The CDR3 is made up of 15 amino acids. This CDR3 reads CASSFLGSSTDTQYF. The CDR3 DNA reads as TGTGCCAGCAGCTTCTTGGGCTCCAGCACAGATACGCAGTATTTT.

This clonotype was counted at least ten times. This rearrangement joins TRBV28 to TRBJ2-1; 7 bases fit TRBD2. The CDR3 covers 18 residues. Germline CDR1 MDHEN, CDR2 SYDVKM. Trimming took 9 bases from V and 0 from J; bases not matched to a gene: 17. CDR3 coding DNA: TGTGCCAGACCCTTTTGGCGGGAGAAGGGTCCCTCCTACAATGAGCAGTTCTTC. Its protein product is CARPFWREKGPSYNEQFF. The whole variable domain, filled in from reference TRBV28 and TRBJ2-1, reads DVKVTQSSRYLVKRTGEKVFLECVQDMDHENMFWYRQDPGLGLRLIYFSYDVKMKEKGDIPEGYSVSREKKERFSLILESASTNQTSMYLCARPFWREKGPSYNEQFFGPGTRLTVL.

There are a few counts of this clonotype. V and J are TRBV6-2 or TRBV6-3 and TRBJ1-2; 8 bases agree with TRBD1. J lost 6 bases, V lost 7 bases, and 7 bases had no gene match. The V gene's germline CDR1 is MNHEY and CDR2 SVGEGT. This CDR3 spans 13 amino acids. The CDR3 reads CASKKTGANGYTF. The CDR3 DNA follows: TGTGCCAGCAAAAAGACAGGGGCCAATGGCTACACCTTC.

This clonotype has ten or more counts. The V call is TRBV5-1, the J call TRBJ1-5; no clear D. CDR1 is SGHRS, CDR2 YFSETQ, per germline. The length of the CDR3 is 16 residues. The germline V and J ends were trimmed by 0 bases and 0 bases, with 10 bases remaining between them. As DNA, the CDR3 is TGCGCCAGCAGCTTGGATTCGGCAGATAGCAATCAGCCCCAGCATTTT. It codes for CASSLDSADSNQPQHF.

This clonotype was seen many times. The chain has TRBV5-1 and TRBJ2-3; 7 nucleotides agree with TRBD2. Trimming removed 3 bases from V and 2 bases from J; junction bases left unmatched: 6. The CDR3 runs 15 residues. Germline-derived CDR1 and CDR2 are SGHRS and YFSETQ. The CDR3 bases are TGCGCCAGCAGCTCCGGACTAGGAGACACAGATACGCAGTATTTT. This translates into CASSSGLGDTDTQYF.

The J gene is TRBJ2-1, the V gene TRBV7-2, with 11 bases matching TRBD2. CDR1 and CDR2 from the germline V gene are SGHTA and FQGNSA. This CDR3 region has 15 residues. Trimming took 5 bases from V and 6 from J; bases not matched to a gene: 6. The CDR3 spells CASSRTSGRFNEQFF. CDR3 DNA: TGTGCCAGCAGCAGAACTAGCGGGAGATTCAATGAGCAGTTCTTC.

This clonotype was counted many times. The DNA of the CDR3 is TGCAGTGCCGGAGAAGGGGCGAGAAGCTCCTATAATTCACCCCTCCACTTT. This translates into CSAGEGARSSYNSPLHF. The V and J genes are TRBV20-1 and TRBJ1-6; a possible D gene is TRBD1 (5 bases). Germline values: CDR1 DFQATT, CDR2 SNEGSKA (reference sequence). There are 17 residues in the CDR3. V dropped 6 bases and J dropped 0 bases, with 18 bases sitting between them.

This clonotype was seen more than once but under ten times. The chain is built from TRBV5-1 and TRBJ2-7; TRBD1 aligns across 7 bases. This CDR3 comprises 18 residues. CDR1 and CDR2 from the germline V gene are SGHRS and YFSETQ. V trimming: 4 bases; J trimming: 2 bases; junction bases outside the gene matches: 18. The CDR3 loop is CASSVGPPGTDTPYEQYF. Written as DNA, the CDR3 is TGCGCCAGCAGCGTAGGACCCCCCGGGACAGACACTCCCTACGAGCAGTACTTC.

A few counts support this clonotype. This chain joins TRBV20-1 and TRBJ2-5; tentatively, D is TRBD2 (5 bases). This CDR3 contains 12 residues. Trimming left V 2 bases short and J 4 bases short, with 8 bases between. CDR1 DFQATT and CDR2 SNEGSKA come from the germline V gene (reference sequence). DNA of the CDR3: TGCAGTGCTAGACTAGCCCCAGAGACCCAGTACTTC. Its protein product is CSARLAPETQYF.

This clonotype was picked up many times. The chain joins TRBV29-1 to TRBJ2-1, with D hard to call. The CDR3 has 14 residues. V gave up 4 bases and J gave up 6 bases, with 16 bases separating them. CDR1 is SQVTM and CDR2 is ANQGSEA in the germline V gene. CDR3 sequence (DNA): TGCAGCGTTGTAGGCCTATCTTGGACCAATGAGCAGTTCTTC. It yields the protein CSVVGLSWTNEQFF.

There are a few counts of this clonotype. The genes are TRBV12-3 or TRBV12-4 and TRBJ2-7; either TRBD1 or TRBD2 may fit D (6 bases each). The CDR3 runs to 14 residues. The V end lost 3 bases, the J end lost 3 bases, and 12 bases lay between the germline ends. The CDR3 DNA follows: TGTGCCAGCAGTTTGGGGGGCGCAGGCTACGAGCAGTACTTC. Encoded protein: CASSLGGAGYEQYF.

This clonotype was seen only a few times. V is TRBV7-2 and J is TRBJ2-2; no clear D gene. This CDR3 comprises 14 residues. The V gene lost 1 base and the J gene lost 4 bases, with 7 bases spanning the gap. CDR1 SGHTA and CDR2 FQGNSA come from the germline V gene. CDR3 region: CASSLVRSTGELFF. For the CDR3, the DNA is TGTGCCAGCAGCTTAGTTCGAAGCACCGGGGAGCTGTTTTTT.

This clonotype was found a few times. The V call is TRBV21-1, the J call TRBJ2-7; TRBD2 reflects the table's D call only, with no check against the DNA. TRBV21-1 is reported as a pseudogene. This CDR3 spans 17 amino acids. The CDR3 coding sequence is TGTGCCAGCAGCGGGGGGGGCAGGGACTATCGGCCCTACGAGCAGTACTTC. Its protein is CASSGGGRDYRPYEQYF.

The V call is TRBV4-3, the J call TRBJ2-7, with D perhaps matching TRBD2 (6 bases). The germline CDR1 and CDR2 sequences are LGHNA and YSLEER. V dropped 3 bases and J dropped 11 bases, with 17 bases sitting between them. This CDR3 has 13 amino acids. The CDR3 bases are TGCGCCAGCAGCCAGCAGCCGGGGGAGGCGGAGTACTTC. As protein: CASSQQPGEAEYF.

The chain carries TRBV4-3 and TRBJ2-3, with D tentatively TRBD1 or TRBD2 (5 bases each). The length of the CDR3 is 16 residues. Germline V gene sequence: CDR1 LGHNA, CDR2 YSLEER. The V end was cut by 4 bases, the J end by 4 bases, with 18 bases between. The CDR3 loop reads CASSRRAQGRADTQYF. DNA for the CDR3: TGCGCCAGCAGCCGGCGGGCCCAGGGTAGGGCAGATACGCAGTATTTT.

Ten or more counts support this clonotype. This chain joins TRBV18 and TRBJ1-1, with 9 bases fitting TRBD1. Germline lookup yields CDR1 KGHSH and CDR2 LQKENI. This CDR3 region has 15 residues. V gave up 4 bases and J gave up 5 bases; unmatched junction bases: 8. The CDR3 sequence: CASSQGQGLITEAFF. CDR3 in DNA: TGTGCCAGCTCACAGGGACAGGGTTTGATTACTGAAGCTTTCTTT. Using reference TRBV18 and TRBJ1-1 for the parts outside the CDR3, the full variable domain is NAGVMQNPRHLVRRRGQEARLRCSPMKGHSHVYWYRQLPEEGLKFMVYLQKENIIDESGMPKERFSAEFPKEGPSILRIQQVVRGDSAAYFCASSQGQGLITEAFFGQGTRLTVV.

This clonotype was seen a handful of times. The chain employs TRBV20-1 and TRBJ2-5; TRBD2 aligns across 10 bases. This CDR3 is 18 amino acids long. In germline, CDR1 is DFQATT, CDR2 SNEGSKA (reference sequence). V lost 0 bases and J lost 3; bases outside the gene matches: 13. CDR3 nucleotide sequence: TGCAGTGCTAGAGATCCCAAACCCGTCCTAGCGGGAGAAGAGACCCAGTACTTC. As protein: CSARDPKPVLAGEETQYF.